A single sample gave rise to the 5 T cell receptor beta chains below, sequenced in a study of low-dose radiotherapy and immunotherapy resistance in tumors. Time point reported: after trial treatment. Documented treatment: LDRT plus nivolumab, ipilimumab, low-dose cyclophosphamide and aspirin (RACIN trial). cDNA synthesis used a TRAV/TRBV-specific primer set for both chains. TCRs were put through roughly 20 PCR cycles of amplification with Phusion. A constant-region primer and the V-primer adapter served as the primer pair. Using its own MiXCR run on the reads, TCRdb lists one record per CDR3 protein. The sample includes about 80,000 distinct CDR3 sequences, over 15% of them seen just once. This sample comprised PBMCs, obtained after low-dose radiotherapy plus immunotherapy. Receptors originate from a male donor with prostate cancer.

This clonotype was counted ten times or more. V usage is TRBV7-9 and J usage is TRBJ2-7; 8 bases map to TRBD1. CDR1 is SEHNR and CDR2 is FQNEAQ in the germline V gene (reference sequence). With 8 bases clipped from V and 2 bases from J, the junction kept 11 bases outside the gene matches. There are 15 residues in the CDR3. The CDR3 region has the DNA TGTGCCAGCTATGGGAAAGGGACAGGCCCCTACGAGCAGTACTTC. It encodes CASYGKGTGPYEQYF.

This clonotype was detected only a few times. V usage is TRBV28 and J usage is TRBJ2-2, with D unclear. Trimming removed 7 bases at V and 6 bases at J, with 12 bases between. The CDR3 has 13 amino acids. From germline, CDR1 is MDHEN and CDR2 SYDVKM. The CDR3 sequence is CASNPPGAGELFF. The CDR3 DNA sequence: TGTGCCAGCAACCCGCCTGGGGCCGGGGAGCTGTTTTTT.

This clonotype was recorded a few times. The DNA for the CDR3 is TGTGCCAGCAGATCAGGGACGGTAAAACTGTTTTTT. It specifies CASRSGTVKLFF. The genes are TRBV28 and TRBJ1-4; tentatively, D is TRBD1 (5 bases). The CDR3 runs 12 residues. V was cut by 6 bases and J by 10 bases, with 12 bases left in between. CDR1 and CDR2 (germline): MDHEN, SYDVKM.

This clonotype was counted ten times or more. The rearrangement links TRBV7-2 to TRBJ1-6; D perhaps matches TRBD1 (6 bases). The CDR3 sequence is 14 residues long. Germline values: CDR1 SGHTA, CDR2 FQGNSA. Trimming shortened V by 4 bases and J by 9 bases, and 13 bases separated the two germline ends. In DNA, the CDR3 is TGTGCCAGCAGCTCCGGGGGGCCGACTTCACCCCTCCACTTT. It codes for CASSSGGPTSPLHF.

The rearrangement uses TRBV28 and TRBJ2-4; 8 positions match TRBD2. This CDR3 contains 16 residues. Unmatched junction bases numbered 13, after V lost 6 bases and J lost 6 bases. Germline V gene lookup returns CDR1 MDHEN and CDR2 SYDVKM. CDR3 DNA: TGTGCCAGCAGGCCTGGGGGACTAGGGACGACAAACATTCAGTACTTC. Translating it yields CASRPGGLGTTNIQYF.